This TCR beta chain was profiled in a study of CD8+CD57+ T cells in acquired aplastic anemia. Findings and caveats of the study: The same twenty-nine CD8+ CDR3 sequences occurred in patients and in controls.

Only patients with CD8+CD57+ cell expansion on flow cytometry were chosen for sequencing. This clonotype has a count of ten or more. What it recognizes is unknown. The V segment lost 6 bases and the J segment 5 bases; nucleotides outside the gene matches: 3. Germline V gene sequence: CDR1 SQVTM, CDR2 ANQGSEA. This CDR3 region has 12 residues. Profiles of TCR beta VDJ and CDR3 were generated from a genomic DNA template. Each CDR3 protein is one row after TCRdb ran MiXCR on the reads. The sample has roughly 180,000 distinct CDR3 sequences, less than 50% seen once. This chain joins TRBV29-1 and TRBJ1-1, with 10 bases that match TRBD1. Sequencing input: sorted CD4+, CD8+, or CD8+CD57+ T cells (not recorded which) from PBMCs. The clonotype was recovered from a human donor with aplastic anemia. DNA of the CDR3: TGCAGCGTCCAGGACAGGGGGACTGAAGCTTTCTTT. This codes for CSVQDRGTEAFF.